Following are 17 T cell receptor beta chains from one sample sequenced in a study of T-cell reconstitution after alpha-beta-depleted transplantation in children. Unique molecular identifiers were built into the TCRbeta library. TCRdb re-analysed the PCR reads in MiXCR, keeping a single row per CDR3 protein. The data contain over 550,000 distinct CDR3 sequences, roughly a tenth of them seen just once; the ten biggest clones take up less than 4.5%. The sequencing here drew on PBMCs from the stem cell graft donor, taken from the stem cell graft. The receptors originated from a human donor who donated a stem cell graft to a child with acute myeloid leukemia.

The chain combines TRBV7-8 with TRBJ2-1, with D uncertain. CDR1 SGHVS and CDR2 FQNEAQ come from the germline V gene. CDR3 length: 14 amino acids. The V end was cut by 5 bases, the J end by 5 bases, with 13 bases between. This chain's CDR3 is CASSLKRTDNEQFF. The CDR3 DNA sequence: TGTGCCAGCAGCCTAAAACGTACTGACAATGAGCAGTTCTTC.

CDR3 protein: CSARALAGGLQTQYF. In DNA, the CDR3 is TGCAGTGCTAGGGCACTAGCGGGAGGTTTGCAGACCCAGTACTTC. The chain couples TRBV20-1 to TRBJ2-5, with 12 positions matching TRBD2. CDR3 size: 15 residues. Trimming took 3 bases from V and 6 from J; bases not matched to a gene: 8. The germline gives CDR1 DFQATT, CDR2 SNEGSKA (reference sequence).

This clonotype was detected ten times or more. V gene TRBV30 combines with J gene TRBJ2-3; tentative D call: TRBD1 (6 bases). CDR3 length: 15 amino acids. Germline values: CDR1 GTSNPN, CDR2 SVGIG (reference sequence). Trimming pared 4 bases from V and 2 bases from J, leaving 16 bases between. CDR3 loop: CAWKEDRRLTDTQYF. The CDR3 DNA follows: TGTGCCTGGAAGGAGGACAGAAGACTCACAGATACGCAGTATTTT.

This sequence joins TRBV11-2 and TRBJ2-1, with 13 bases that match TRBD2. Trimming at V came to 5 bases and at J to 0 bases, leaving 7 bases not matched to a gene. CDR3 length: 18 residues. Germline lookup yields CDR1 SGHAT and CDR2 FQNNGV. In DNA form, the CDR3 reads TGTGCCAGCAGCCCAGGACTAGCGGGAGCCTTCTCCTACAATGAGCAGTTCTTC. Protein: CASSPGLAGAFSYNEQFF.

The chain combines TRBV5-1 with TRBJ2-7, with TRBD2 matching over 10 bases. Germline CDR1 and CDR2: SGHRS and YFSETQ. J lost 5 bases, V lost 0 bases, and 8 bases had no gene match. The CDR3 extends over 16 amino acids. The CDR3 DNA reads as TGCGCCAGCAGCTTGGCCGGGGCTAGCGGGAGTCACGAGCAGTACTTC. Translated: CASSLAGASGSHEQYF.

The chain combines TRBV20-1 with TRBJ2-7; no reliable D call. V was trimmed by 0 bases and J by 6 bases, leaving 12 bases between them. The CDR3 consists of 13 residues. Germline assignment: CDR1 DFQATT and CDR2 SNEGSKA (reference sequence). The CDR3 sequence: CSARDPGSLEQYF. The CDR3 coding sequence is TGCAGTGCTAGAGATCCGGGTTCCCTCGAGCAGTACTTC.

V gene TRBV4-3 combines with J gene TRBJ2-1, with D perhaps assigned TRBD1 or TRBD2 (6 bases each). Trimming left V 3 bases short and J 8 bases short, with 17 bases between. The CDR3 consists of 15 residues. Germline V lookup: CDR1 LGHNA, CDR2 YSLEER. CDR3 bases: TGCGCCAGCAGCCAGGGGGGCAGGGACCTTGATGAGCAGTTCTTC. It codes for CASSQGGRDLDEQFF.

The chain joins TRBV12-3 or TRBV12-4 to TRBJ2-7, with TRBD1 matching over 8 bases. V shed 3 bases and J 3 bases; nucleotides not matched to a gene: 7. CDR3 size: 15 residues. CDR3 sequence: CASSFRQGRLYEQYF. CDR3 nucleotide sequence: TGTGCCAGCAGTTTCCGACAGGGGCGACTCTACGAGCAGTACTTC.

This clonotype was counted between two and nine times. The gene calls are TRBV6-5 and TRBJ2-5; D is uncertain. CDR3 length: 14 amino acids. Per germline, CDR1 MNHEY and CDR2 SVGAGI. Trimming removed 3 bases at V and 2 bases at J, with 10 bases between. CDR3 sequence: CASSYRAGQETQYF. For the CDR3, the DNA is TGTGCCAGCAGTTATCGGGCCGGGCAAGAGACCCAGTACTTC.

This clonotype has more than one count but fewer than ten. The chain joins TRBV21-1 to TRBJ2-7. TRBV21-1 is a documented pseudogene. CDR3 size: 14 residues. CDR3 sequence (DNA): TGTGCCAGCAGCAAGAACAGATCCTCCTACGAGCAGTACTTC. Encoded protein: CASSKNRSSYEQYF.

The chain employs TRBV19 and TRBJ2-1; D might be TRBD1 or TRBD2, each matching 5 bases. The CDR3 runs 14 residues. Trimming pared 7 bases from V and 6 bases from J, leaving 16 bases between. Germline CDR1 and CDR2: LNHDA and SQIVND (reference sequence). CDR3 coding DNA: TGTGCCAGTAACGGACTGGGGGTTGGCAATGAGCAGTTCTTC. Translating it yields CASNGLGVGNEQFF.

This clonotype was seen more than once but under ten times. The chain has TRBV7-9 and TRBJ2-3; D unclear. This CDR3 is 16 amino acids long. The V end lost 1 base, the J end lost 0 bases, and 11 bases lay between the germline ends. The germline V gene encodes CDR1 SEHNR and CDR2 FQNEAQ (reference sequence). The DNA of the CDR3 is TGTGCCAGCAGCTTAGAGGTGGCCATTAGCACAGATACGCAGTATTTT. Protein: CASSLEVAISTDTQYF.

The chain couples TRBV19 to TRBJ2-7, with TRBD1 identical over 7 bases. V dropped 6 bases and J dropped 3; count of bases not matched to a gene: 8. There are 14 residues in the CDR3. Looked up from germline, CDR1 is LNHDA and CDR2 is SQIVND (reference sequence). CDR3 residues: CASSRGQRIYEQYF. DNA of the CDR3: TGTGCCAGTAGCAGGGGACAGAGAATCTACGAGCAGTACTTC.

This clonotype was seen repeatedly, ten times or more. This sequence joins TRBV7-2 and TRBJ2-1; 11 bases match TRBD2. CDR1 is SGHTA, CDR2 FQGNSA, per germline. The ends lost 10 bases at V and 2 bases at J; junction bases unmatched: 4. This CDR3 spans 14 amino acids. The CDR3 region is CATRLAGTYNEQFF. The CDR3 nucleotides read TGTGCCACCAGACTAGCGGGAACCTACAATGAGCAGTTCTTC.

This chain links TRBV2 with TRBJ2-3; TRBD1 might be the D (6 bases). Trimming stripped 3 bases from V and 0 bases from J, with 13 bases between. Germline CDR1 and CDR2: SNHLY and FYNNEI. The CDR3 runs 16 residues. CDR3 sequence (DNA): TGTGCCAGCAGTGAGTTTGGGACACTTAGCACAGATACGCAGTATTTT. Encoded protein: CASSEFGTLSTDTQYF.

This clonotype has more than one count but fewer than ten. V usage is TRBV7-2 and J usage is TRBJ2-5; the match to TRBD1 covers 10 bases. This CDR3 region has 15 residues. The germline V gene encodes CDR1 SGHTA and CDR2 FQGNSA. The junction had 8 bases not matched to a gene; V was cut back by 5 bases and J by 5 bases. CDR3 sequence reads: CASSLHRDRGETQYF. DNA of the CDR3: TGTGCCAGCAGCCTGCACCGGGACAGGGGTGAGACCCAGTACTTC.

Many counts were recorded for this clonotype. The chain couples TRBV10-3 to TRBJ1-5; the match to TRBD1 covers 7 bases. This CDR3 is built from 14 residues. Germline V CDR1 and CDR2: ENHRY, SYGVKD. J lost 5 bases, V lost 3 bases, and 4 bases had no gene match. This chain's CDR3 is CAISDRGGDQPQHF. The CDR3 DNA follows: TGTGCCATCAGTGACAGGGGGGGAGATCAGCCCCAGCATTTT.